These T cell receptor beta chains were read from a single sample in a study of CD8 T cells in Susac syndrome. TCRdb fed the immunoSEQ multiplex PCR reads into MiXCR, producing one record per CDR3 protein. The data contain around 90,000 distinct CDR3 sequences, roughly 96% of them singletons. The material sequenced was CD8+ T cells from PBMCs. The receptors originated from a human donor with Susac syndrome. The CDR3 runs from the conserved cysteine through the conserved F or W. A D gene is named only where the DNA matches it firmly. Clone sizes are given selectively: once, few, many, or a class where the clone is expanded.

V	J	size	D	DNA	CDR3
TRBV5-1	TRBJ1-1	-	TRBD1	TGCGCCAGCCGCGCCGACAGGGGGAACACTGAAGCTTTCTTT	CASRADRGNTEAFF
TRBV3-1	TRBJ2-3	-	-	TGTGCCAGCAGCCAAGTCGGCACCGCAGATACGCAGTATTTT	CASSQVGTADTQYF
TRBV20-1	TRBJ1-2	-	-	TGCAGTGCTAGTCTCACTATGCGCGGCTACACCTTC	CSASLTMRGYTF
TRBV29-1	TRBJ2-7	-	-	TGCAGCGTTGAACTGGGAGCCGCATACGAGCAGTACTTC	CSVELGAAYEQYF
TRBV24-1	TRBJ2-1	-	TRBD1	TGTGCCACCAGTGTAGGACAGGGGGCGCGGGATGAGCAGTTCTTC	CATSVGQGARDEQFF
TRBV4-1	TRBJ1-5	-	-	TGCGCCAGCAGCCAAGACGGGCAGCAGAATCAGCCCCAGCATTTT	CASSQDGQQNQPQHF
TRBV20-1	TRBJ2-3	once	TRBD2	TGCAGTGCTAGAGATCCAGCGGGGGGGCCTCGGTTCCGTACAGATACGCAGTATTTT	CSARDPAGGPRFRTDTQYF
TRBV24-1	TRBJ2-3	-	-	TGTGCCACCAGTGATTGGGAAGATACGCAGTATTTT	CATSDWEDTQYF
TRBV12-5	TRBJ2-5	-	-	TGTGCTAGTGTAGGTCCCCCTGGAGAGACCCAGTACTTC	CASVGPPGETQYF
TRBV9	TRBJ2-1	-	-	TGTGCCAGCAGCGTAGGACGGGGGAGCACCAATGAGCAGTTCTTC	CASSVGRGSTNEQFF
TRBV4-3	TRBJ1-3	-	-	TGCGCCAGCAGCCAAGAGGGGGGCTCTGGAAACACCATATATTTT	CASSQEGGSGNTIYF
TRBV7-3	TRBJ2-3	-	-	TGTGCCAGCAGCCCTGGACGGGCCAGTACAGATACGCAGTATTTT	CASSPGRASTDTQYF
TRBV20-1	TRBJ2-7	-	TRBD1	TGCAGTGCTCTAACCGGGACAGTCTACGAGCAGTACTTC	CSALTGTVYEQYF
TRBV24-1	TRBJ1-1	-	-	TGTGCCACCCGGAGAGGCGAAGAAGCTTTCTTT	CATRRGEEAFF
TRBV14	TRBJ1-1	once	-	TGTGCCAGCAGCCTCCTGGGGCACACTGAAGCTTTCTTT	CASSLLGHTEAFF
TRBV11-3	TRBJ2-4	-	TRBD2	TGTGCCAGCAGCCCTGTCCGGGAGGGCATTCAGTACTTC	CASSPVREGIQYF
TRBV3-1	TRBJ2-7	-	TRBD1	TGTGCCAGCAGCCCGTCCCTACAGGGGATCTCCTACGAGCAGTACTTC	CASSPSLQGISYEQYF
TRBV5-6	TRBJ1-2	-	-	TGTGCCAGCAGCCCTGGGGGGCCCCGCGACACCTTC	CASSPGGPRDTF
TRBV20-1	TRBJ1-2	-	TRBD1	TGCAGTGCTACGACAGGGAATGGCTACACCTTC	CSATTGNGYTF
TRBV4-3	TRBJ1-1	-	-	TGCGCCAGCAGCCAGGGGACCGCCGAGGGCGCTGAAGCTTTCTTT	CASSQGTAEGAEAFF
TRBV5-6	TRBJ1-5	-	TRBD1	TGTGCCAGCAGCTTGGACGGTTCAGGGGGTTCCAATCAGCCCCAGCATTTT	CASSLDGSGGSNQPQHF
TRBV5-6	TRBJ2-1	-	-	TGTGCCAGCAGGTTCGGGGTTGGTGAGCAGTTCTTC	CASRFGVGEQFF
TRBV20-1	TRBJ2-2	-	-	TGCAGTGCTCCGACCACCGGCTTCTCCGGGGGTAACACCGGGGAGCTGTTTTTT	CSAPTTGFSGGNTGELFF
TRBV29-1	TRBJ1-2	-	TRBD1	TGCAGCGTTGAGGACAGGGTGGGTGACTATGGCTACACCTTC	CSVEDRVGDYGYTF
TRBV11-3	TRBJ2-1	once	TRBD2	TGTGCCAGCAGCTTGGCCCCTCGGGGGGACTCCTACAATGAGCAGTTCTTC	CASSLAPRGDSYNEQFF
TRBV29-1	TRBJ2-2	-	-	TGCAGCGTCCGAGGGGACACCGGGGAGCTGTTTTTT	CSVRGDTGELFF
TRBV24-1	TRBJ2-5	-	-	TGTGCCACCAGTGATTTCGACTCCACAGGGAAAGAGACCCAGTACTTC	CATSDFDSTGKETQYF
TRBV6-1	TRBJ2-1	-	TRBD2	TGTGCCAGCAGTCAGGTGGGGGGGTCCCCCTACAATGAGCAGTTCTTC	CASSQVGGSPYNEQFF
TRBV5-1	TRBJ1-6	-	-	TGCGCCAGCAGCTTGGGACCCGAGTGGGATTCACCCCTCCACTTT	CASSLGPEWDSPLHF
TRBV3-1	TRBJ1-2	-	-	TGTGCCAGCAGCCAAGGAATAAGGGGAAATGGCTACACCTTC	CASSQGIRGNGYTF
TRBV19	TRBJ2-1	-	-	TGTGCCAGTAGTCCCCCCGGCCTGGACGAGCAGTTCTTC	CASSPPGLDEQFF
TRBV15	TRBJ1-2	-	-	TGTGCCACCAGCAGAGGCTCACCTAACTATGGCTACACCTTC	CATSRGSPNYGYTF
TRBV7-8	TRBJ1-3	-	-	TGTGCCAGCAGCTTAGGCGAGCCCGGGACAATCTCTGGAAACACCATATATTTT	CASSLGEPGTISGNTIYF
TRBV12-3/TRBV12-4	TRBJ1-1	-	-	TGTGCCAGCAGCCGGGATTCGAACACTGAAGCTTTCTTT	CASSRDSNTEAFF
TRBV12-3/TRBV12-4	TRBJ2-7	once	-	TGTGCCAGCAGTCCGACGGGACTGCGCTACGAGCAGTACTTC	CASSPTGLRYEQYF
TRBV7-8	TRBJ2-4	-	TRBD1	TGTGCCAGCAGCTCGTTAGAGAGACAGGGATTGGTTCAGTACTTC	CASSSLERQGLVQYF
TRBV2	TRBJ2-5	-	TRBD1	TGTGCCAGCAGCGAGGGGACAGTCGCAGAGACCCAGTACTTC	CASSEGTVAETQYF
TRBV12-3/TRBV12-4	TRBJ1-6	-	-	TGTGCCAGCAGGAGCCCGGGATCCCAGTCGGCCCTCCACTTT	CASRSPGSQSALHF
TRBV20-1	TRBJ1-1	-	-	TGCAGTGCTAGAGATCGGGCAGGGGACACTGAAGCTTTCTTT	CSARDRAGDTEAFF
TRBV20-1	TRBJ2-3	-	-	TGCAGTGCGGCGGACTGGGCAAGCACAGATACGCAGTATTTT	CSAADWASTDTQYF
TRBV29-1	TRBJ1-1	-	-	TGCAGCGTTGGCCGGGATGCCAGCTTGAACACTGAAGCTTTCTTT	CSVGRDASLNTEAFF
TRBV9	TRBJ1-2	-	TRBD1	TGTGCCAGCAGCCCTTATAGCACGGGACAGCATTCCTATGGCTACACCTTC	CASSPYSTGQHSYGYTF
TRBV20-1	TRBJ1-5	-	-	TGCAGTGCTAGAGCGGCAGGGGTTTATAGCAATCAGCCCCAGCATTTT	CSARAAGVYSNQPQHF
TRBV9	TRBJ2-7	-	-	TGTGCCAGCAGCGTAGCTGAAGAATACGAGCAGTACTTC	CASSVAEEYEQYF
TRBV4-3	TRBJ2-1	-	TRBD1	TGCGCCAGCAGCCAAGACGGGACAGGGGGCTACAATGAGCAGTTCTTC	CASSQDGTGGYNEQFF
TRBV6-2/TRBV6-3	TRBJ1-5	-	TRBD1	TGTGCCACTGACAGGGGGCATCAGCCCCAGCATTTT	CATDRGHQPQHF
TRBV30	TRBJ1-1	-	-	TGTGCCTGGACGACGAGTGCTTTAAACACTGAAGCTTTCTTT	CAWTTSALNTEAFF
TRBV7-9	TRBJ2-7	-	-	TGTGCCAGCAGCCCCACCGGGACGTCCACCTACGAGCAGTACTTC	CASSPTGTSTYEQYF
TRBV24-1	TRBJ2-5	-	TRBD2	TGTGCCACCAGGACTAGCGGGGCGCAAGAGACCCAGTACTTC	CATRTSGAQETQYF